These 17 T cell receptor beta chains were sequenced from one sample in a study of blood T cell repertoires in COVID-19. Sequencing was performed with immunoSEQ multiplex PCR; in TCRdb, only in-frame clones are kept and a portion is missing. The sample consists of around 160,000 clones, over 75% of them appearing once. The sequencing input was peripheral blood. These TCRs come from a man in his sixties with active or convalescent COVID-19.

This clone was seen once. V is TRBV10-3 and J is TRBJ2-2; TRBD1 is a possible D gene (5 bases). Trimming took off 3 bases at V and 6 bases at J, with 8 bases between the two ends. The CDR3 totals 13 residues. Germline values: CDR1 ENHRY, CDR2 SYGVKD. CDR3 in DNA: TGTGCCATCAGTGACAGGGATTCCGGGGAGCTGTTTTTT. Translated: CAISDRDSGELFF.

The chain joins TRBV7-5 to TRBJ2-5; no check of the table's D call, TRBD2, against the DNA was made. TRBV7-5 constitutes a pseudogene. The CDR3 consists of 16 residues. This CDR3 reads CARSGGGSGRDETQYF. The CDR3 coding sequence is TGTGCCAGAAGCGGGGGGGGTAGCGGGAGAGACGAGACCCAGTACTTC.

This clone has a single count. This chain connects TRBV19 to TRBJ2-7, with TRBD1 matching over 9 bases. V was clipped by 4 bases and J by 2 bases; unmatched bases: 9. Germline V gene sequence: CDR1 LNHDA, CDR2 SQIVND (reference sequence). The CDR3 has 16 residues. CDR3 nucleotide sequence: TGTGCCAGTAGTACGGCCCGGGACAGGGCCCCCTACGAGCAGTACTTC. This encodes CASSTARDRAPYEQYF.

DNA of the CDR3: TGCGCCAGCAGCTTGTCTTCCGCTCGGGAGACCCAGTACTTC. It specifies CASSLSSARETQYF. This rearrangement joins TRBV5-1 to TRBJ2-5; D gene uncertain. CDR3 length: 14 amino acids. The germline V gene encodes CDR1 SGHRS and CDR2 YFSETQ. Trimming removed 1 base from V and 5 bases from J, with 12 bases in between.

The chain joins TRBV6-5 to TRBJ1-2; perhaps TRBD1 as D (5 bases). CDR1 is MNHEY, CDR2 SVGAGI, per germline. V lost 6 bases, J lost 4 bases, and 12 bases lay in between. This CDR3 comprises 13 residues. CDR3 loop: CASRDTGAYGYTF. The CDR3, as DNA: TGTGCCAGCAGGGATACAGGAGCCTATGGCTACACCTTC.

The rearrangement uses TRBV28 and TRBJ2-7; TRBD2 agrees at 7 bases. The junction had 4 bases not matched to a gene; V was cut back by 7 bases and J by 4 bases. The length of the CDR3 is 12 residues. CDR1 is MDHEN, CDR2 SYDVKM, per germline. DNA for the CDR3: TGTGCCAGCACTAGGGAGGGTTACGAGCAGTACTTC. Its translation is CASTREGYEQYF. Full variable domain (outside the CDR3, taken from reference TRBV28 and TRBJ2-7): DVKVTQSSRYLVKRTGEKVFLECVQDMDHENMFWYRQDPGLGLRLIYFSYDVKMKEKGDIPEGYSVSREKKERFSLILESASTNQTSMYLCASTREGYEQYFGPGTRLTVT.

The rearrangement uses TRBV7-9 and TRBJ1-5; possibly TRBD1 for D (5 bases). Germline V lookup: CDR1 SEHNR, CDR2 FQNEAQ (reference sequence). This CDR3 contains 13 residues. V was cut by 5 bases and J by 2 bases, with 7 bases left in between. CDR3 in amino acids: CASSPGGNQPQHF. CDR3 coding DNA: TGTGCCAGCAGCCCGGGGGGCAATCAGCCCCAGCATTTT.

The chain joins TRBV11-1 to TRBJ2-5; a weak D match, TRBD2 (5 bases). CDR3 length equals 14 residues. Germline lookup yields CDR1 SGHAT and CDR2 FQDESV (reference sequence). Trimming took off 1 base at V and 2 bases at J, with 8 bases between the two ends. CDR3 coding DNA: TGTGCCAGCAGCTTAGGCGGGCGTCAAGAGACCCAGTACTTC. As protein: CASSLGGRQETQYF. The full variable domain, rest sourced from reference TRBV11-1 and TRBJ2-5, is EAEVAQSPRYKITEKSQAVAFWCDPISGHATLYWYRQILGQGPELLVQFQDESVVDDSQLPKDRFSAERLKGVDSTLKIQPAELGDSAMYLCASSLGGRQETQYFGPGTRLLVL.

DNA of the CDR3: TGTGCCAGCAGCTTGTCCCCGGGGGGAAACACCATATATTTT. It specifies CASSLSPGGNTIYF. V gene TRBV5-4 combines with J gene TRBJ1-3; D ambiguous. This CDR3 is 14 amino acids long. CDR1 SGHNT and CDR2 YYREEE come from the germline V gene (reference sequence). V dropped 1 base and J dropped 4 bases, with 9 bases sitting between them.

J is TRBJ2-2 and V is TRBV7-3; D is undetermined. V lost 5 bases and J 1 base, leaving 11 bases between the germline ends. Germline CDR1 SGHTA, CDR2 FQGTGA. This CDR3 is 15 amino acids long. The chain's CDR3 is CASSSPTGNTGELFF. The CDR3, as DNA: TGTGCCAGCAGCAGCCCGACGGGGAACACCGGGGAGCTGTTTTTT.

This clone was picked up a small number of times. The chain uses TRBV19 and TRBJ1-2; 11 nucleotides agree with TRBD1. V lost 5 bases and J lost 4; bases outside the gene matches: 6. Germline V gene lookup returns CDR1 LNHDA and CDR2 SQIVND (reference sequence). The CDR3 sequence is 15 residues long. Here the CDR3 DNA reads TGTGCCAGTAGTGGACAGGGGGCGGACACCTATGGCTACACCTTC. Translating it yields CASSGQGADTYGYTF. Together with reference TRBV19 and TRBJ1-2, the CDR3 gives the full variable domain: DGGITQSPKYLFRKEGQNVTLSCEQNLNHDAMYWYRQDPGQGLRLIYYSQIVNDFQKGDIAEGYSVSREKKESFPLTVTSAQKNPTAFYLCASSGQGADTYGYTFGSGTRLTVV.

The gene calls are TRBV7-2 and TRBJ1-5; no firm D call. There are 13 residues in the CDR3. Germline V gene data show CDR1 as SGHTA and CDR2 as FQGNSA. V was shortened by 6 bases and J by 0 bases, with 6 bases between the two germline ends. The CDR3 coding sequence is TGTGCCAGCAGTCCTAGTAGCAATCAGCCCCAGCATTTT. Translating it yields CASSPSSNQPQHF.

Only one count was recorded for this clone. The junction and the germline gene differ at one end; a read error may be behind it. The rearrangement uses TRBV7-7 and TRBJ2-1; 9 nucleotides line up with TRBD2. CDR1 SSHAT and CDR2 FNYEAQ come from the germline V gene (reference sequence). CDR3 length: 19 residues. The CDR3 DNA reads as TGTGCTAGCAGCTTAGATGGTAGCGGGAGCCAGAGCTCCTACAATGAGCAGTTCTTC. It yields the protein CASSLDGSGSQSSYNEQFF.

Only one count was recorded for this clone. The V call is TRBV7-8, the J call TRBJ2-3, with D perhaps TRBD2 (6 bases). The CDR3 runs 14 residues. The germline V and J ends were trimmed by 1 base and 3 bases, with 8 bases remaining between them. Germline V gives CDR1 SGHVS, CDR2 FQNEAQ. CDR3 nucleotides: TGTGCCAGCAGCTTAGTGGGGGGAACAGATACGCAGTATTTT. It is translated as CASSLVGGTDTQYF.

The chain employs TRBV19 and TRBJ2-2; TRBD1 matches 7 bases. CDR1 and CDR2 (germline): LNHDA, SQIVND (reference sequence). This CDR3 comprises 15 residues. Trimming at V came to 5 bases and at J to 6 bases, leaving 9 bases not matched to a gene. CDR3 in amino acids: CASSLDRVSAGELFF. DNA for the CDR3: TGTGCCAGTAGTCTTGACAGGGTCAGCGCCGGGGAGCTGTTTTTT.

The V gene is TRBV28, the J gene TRBJ1-1; D not certain. CDR1 is MDHEN, CDR2 SYDVKM, per germline. CDR3 length: 14 amino acids. V lost 7 bases and J lost 4, with 16 bases in between. CDR3 region: CASIRGPLGTEAFF. CDR3 in DNA: TGTGCCAGCATCCGCGGTCCCTTGGGCACTGAAGCTTTCTTT.

V is TRBV4-1 and J is TRBJ1-2; tentative D call: TRBD1 (5 bases). Trimming pared 0 bases from V and 4 bases from J, leaving 9 bases between. Germline V gene data show CDR1 as MGHRA and CDR2 as YSYEKL. The CDR3 covers 14 residues. The CDR3: CASSQDGGGYGYTF. The CDR3 bases are TGCGCCAGCAGCCAAGATGGCGGGGGCTATGGCTACACCTTC.